This entry features one T cell receptor (beta chain) sequence. Its specificity is unknown. Data came from immunoSEQ multiplex PCR; TCRdb stores just in-frame clones and leaves some out. The repertoire holds about 140,000 clones, with more than 85% as singletons. This entry is derived from a study of T cell responses to AZD1222 COVID-19 vaccine. The CDR3 runs 15 residues. V was trimmed by 2 bases and J by 4 bases, leaving 14 bases between them. Germline V gene lookup returns CDR1 SGHTA and CDR2 FQGNSA. Study-level points and caveats: Donors in the cohort were predominantly white British and more often female, and clonal diversity was possibly underestimated. Within unmutated variant regions lay the reported targets of nearly half of spike-specific TCRs.

This clonotype was obtained from an adult in good health. Source: peripheral blood, taken on day 0 of AZD1222 vaccination. The rearrangement joins TRBV7-2 to TRBJ2-5; possible D gene TRBD2, 5 bases. The CDR3 region is CASSLMAGRGETQYF. Here the CDR3 DNA reads TGTGCCAGCAGCTTAATGGCGGGCCGGGGAGAGACCCAGTACTTC.